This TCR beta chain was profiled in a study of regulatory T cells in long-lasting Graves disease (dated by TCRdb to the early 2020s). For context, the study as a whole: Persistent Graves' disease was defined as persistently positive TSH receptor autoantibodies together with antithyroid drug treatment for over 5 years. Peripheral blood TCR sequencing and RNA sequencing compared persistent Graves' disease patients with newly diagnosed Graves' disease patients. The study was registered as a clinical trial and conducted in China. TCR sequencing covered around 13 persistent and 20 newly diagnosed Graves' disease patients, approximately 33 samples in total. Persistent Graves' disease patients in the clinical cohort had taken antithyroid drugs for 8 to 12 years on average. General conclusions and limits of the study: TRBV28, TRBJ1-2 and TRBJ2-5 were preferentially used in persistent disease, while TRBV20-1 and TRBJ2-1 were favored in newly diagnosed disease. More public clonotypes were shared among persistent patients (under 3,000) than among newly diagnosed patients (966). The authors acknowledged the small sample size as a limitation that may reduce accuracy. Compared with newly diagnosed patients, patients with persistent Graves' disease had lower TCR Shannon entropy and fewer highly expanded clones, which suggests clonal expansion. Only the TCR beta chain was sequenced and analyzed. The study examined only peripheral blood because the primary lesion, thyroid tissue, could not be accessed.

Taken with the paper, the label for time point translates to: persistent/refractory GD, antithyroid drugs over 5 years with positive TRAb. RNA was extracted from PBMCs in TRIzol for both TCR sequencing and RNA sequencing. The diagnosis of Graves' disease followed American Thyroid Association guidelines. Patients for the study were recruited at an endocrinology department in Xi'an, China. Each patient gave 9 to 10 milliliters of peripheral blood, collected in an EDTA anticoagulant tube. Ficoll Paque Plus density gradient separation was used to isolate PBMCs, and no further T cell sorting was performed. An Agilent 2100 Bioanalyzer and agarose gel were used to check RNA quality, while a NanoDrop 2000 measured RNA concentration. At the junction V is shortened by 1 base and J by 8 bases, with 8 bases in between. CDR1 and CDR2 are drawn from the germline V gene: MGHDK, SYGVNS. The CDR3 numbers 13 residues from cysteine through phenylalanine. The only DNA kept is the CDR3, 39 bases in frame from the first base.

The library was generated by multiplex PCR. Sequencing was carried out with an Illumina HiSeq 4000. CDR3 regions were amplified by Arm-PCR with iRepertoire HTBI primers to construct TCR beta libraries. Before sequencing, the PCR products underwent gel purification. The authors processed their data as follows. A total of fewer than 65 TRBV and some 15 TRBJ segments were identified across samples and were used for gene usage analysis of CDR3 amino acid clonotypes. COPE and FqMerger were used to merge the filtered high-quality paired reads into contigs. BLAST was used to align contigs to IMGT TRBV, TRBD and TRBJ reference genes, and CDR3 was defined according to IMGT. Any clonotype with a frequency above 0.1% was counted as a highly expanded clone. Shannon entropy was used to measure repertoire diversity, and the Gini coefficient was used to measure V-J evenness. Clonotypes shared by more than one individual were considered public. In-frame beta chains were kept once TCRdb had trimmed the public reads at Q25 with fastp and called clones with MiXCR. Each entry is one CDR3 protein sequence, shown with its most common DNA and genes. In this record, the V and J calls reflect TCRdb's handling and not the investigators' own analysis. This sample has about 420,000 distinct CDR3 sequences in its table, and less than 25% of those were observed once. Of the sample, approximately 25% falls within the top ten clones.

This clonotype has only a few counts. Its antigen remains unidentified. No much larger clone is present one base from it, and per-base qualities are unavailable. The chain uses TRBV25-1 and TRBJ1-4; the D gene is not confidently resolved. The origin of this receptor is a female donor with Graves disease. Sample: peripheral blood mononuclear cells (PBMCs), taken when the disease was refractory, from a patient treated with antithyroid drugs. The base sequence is TGTGCCAGCAGTGAATTGGTCGGCGAAAAACTGTTTTTT. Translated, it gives CASSELVGEKLFF.